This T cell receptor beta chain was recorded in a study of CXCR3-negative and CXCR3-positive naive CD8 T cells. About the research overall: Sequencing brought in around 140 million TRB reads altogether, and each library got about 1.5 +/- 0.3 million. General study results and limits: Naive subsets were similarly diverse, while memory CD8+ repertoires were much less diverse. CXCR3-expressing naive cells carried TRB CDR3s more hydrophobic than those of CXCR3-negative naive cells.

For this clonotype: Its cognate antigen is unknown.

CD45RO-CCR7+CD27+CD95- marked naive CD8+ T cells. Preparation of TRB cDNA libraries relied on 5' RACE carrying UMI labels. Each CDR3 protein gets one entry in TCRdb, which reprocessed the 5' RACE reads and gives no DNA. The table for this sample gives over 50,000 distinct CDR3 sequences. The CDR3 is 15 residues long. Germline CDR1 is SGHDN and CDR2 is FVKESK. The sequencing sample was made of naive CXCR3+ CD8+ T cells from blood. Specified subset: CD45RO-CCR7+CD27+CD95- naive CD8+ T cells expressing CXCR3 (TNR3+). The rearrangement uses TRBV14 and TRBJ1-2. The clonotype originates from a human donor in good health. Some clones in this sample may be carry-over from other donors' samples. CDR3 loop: CASSQDRLGNYGYTF.